These 2 T cell receptor beta chains came from one sample sequenced in a study of blood T cell repertoires in COVID-19. Sequencing used immunoSEQ multiplex PCR; TCRdb keeps in-frame clones, though not all of them. Among 250,000 to 300,000 clones, around nine tenths were seen once, and the ten largest hold around 2.1%. Material: peripheral blood. These TCRs come from a man between 50 and 59 years old with acute or convalescent COVID-19.

This clone was recorded a few times. The chain combines TRBV4-1 with TRBJ1-2, with D maybe TRBD1 (5 bases). The CDR3 sequence is 14 residues long. The V end was cut by 2 bases, the J end by 3 bases, with 10 bases between. Germline CDR1 reads MGHRA; CDR2 reads YSYEKL. Here the CDR3 reads CASSQTGVYYGYTF. DNA for the CDR3: TGCGCCAGCAGCCAAACGGGGGTTTACTATGGCTACACCTTC.

The CDR3 nucleotides are TGTGCCAGCAGCGGACAGGCCTCCTACGAGCAGTACTTC. Its translation is CASSGQASYEQYF. The chain combines TRBV6-5 with TRBJ2-7, with TRBD1 matching 7 bases. The CDR3 extends over 13 amino acids. The germline gives CDR1 MNHEY, CDR2 SVGAGI. The J segment lost 0 bases and the V segment lost 6 bases, leaving 2 bases of the junction unmatched.